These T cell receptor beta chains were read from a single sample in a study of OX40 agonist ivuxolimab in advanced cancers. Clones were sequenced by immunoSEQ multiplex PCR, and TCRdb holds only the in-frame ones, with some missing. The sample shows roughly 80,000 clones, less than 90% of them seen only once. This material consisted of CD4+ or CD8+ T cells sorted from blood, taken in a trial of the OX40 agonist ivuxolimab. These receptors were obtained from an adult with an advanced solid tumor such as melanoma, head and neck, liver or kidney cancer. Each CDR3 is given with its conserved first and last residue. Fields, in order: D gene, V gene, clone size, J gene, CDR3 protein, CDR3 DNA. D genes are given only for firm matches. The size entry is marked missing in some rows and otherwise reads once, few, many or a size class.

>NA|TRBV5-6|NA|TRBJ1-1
CASSFWVSTEAFF
TGTGCCAGCAGCTTCTGGGTTAGCACTGAAGCTTTCTTT
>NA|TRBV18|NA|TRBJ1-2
CASSPESGYGYTF
TGTGCCAGCTCACCCGAGTCGGGTTATGGCTACACCTTC
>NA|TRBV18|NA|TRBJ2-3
CASSPQSYPTDTQYF
TGTGCCAGCTCACCACAGTCCTACCCTACAGATACGCAGTATTTT
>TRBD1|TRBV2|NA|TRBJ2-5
CASSDRGQVAETQYF
TGTGCCAGCAGTGACAGGGGACAGGTTGCGGAGACCCAGTACTTC
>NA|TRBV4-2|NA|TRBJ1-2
CASSQLGLNYGYTF
TGTGCCAGCAGCCAACTAGGACTGAACTATGGCTACACCTTC
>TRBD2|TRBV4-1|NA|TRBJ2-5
CASSRASGGGLGETQYF
TGCGCCAGCAGCCGGGCTAGCGGGGGGGGTTTGGGAGAGACCCAGTACTTC
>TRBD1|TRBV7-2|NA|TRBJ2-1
CASSSYRGYNEQFF
TGTGCCAGCAGCTCCTACAGGGGATACAATGAGCAGTTCTTC
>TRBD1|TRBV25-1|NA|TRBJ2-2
CASSDAGQGETGELFF
TGTGCCAGCAGTGACGCGGGACAGGGGGAGACCGGGGAGCTGTTTTTT
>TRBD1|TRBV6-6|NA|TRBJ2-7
CASNGIGQGRNEQYF
TGTGCCAGCAACGGCATCGGACAGGGAAGGAACGAGCAGTACTTC
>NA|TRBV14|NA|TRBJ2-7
CASSQAVTQYF
TGTGCCAGCAGCCAAGCGGTGACGCAGTACTTC
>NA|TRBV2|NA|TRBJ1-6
CASSDGTGNNSPLHF
TGTGCCAGCAGTGATGGGACTGGTAATAATTCACCCCTCCACTTT
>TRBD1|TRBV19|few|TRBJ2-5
CASSTPGDRATETQYF
TGTGCCAGTAGTACTCCTGGGGACAGGGCGACAGAGACCCAGTACTTC
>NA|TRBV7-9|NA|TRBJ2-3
CASSLGPGVNLGADTQYF
TGTGCCAGCAGCTTAGGTCCGGGGGTGAACCTAGGTGCAGATACGCAGTATTTT
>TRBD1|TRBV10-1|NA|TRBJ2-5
CASSESAMTGRNQETQYF
TGCGCCAGCAGTGAGTCGGCTATGACAGGGAGAAATCAAGAGACCCAGTACTTC
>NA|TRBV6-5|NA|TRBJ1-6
CASSYSLNSPLHF
TGTGCCAGCAGTTACTCGCTAAATTCACCCCTCCACTTT
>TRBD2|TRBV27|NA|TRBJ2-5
CASSPRTSGGGETQYF
TGTGCCAGCAGTCCCAGGACTAGCGGGGGGGGAGAGACCCAGTACTTC
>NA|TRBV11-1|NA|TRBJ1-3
CASSPGPRTGNTIYF
TGTGCCAGCAGCCCTGGACCCCGAACTGGAAACACCATATATTTT
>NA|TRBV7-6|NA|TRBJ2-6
CASSLGHSGANVLTF
TGTGCCAGCAGCTTAGGGCACTCTGGGGCCAACGTCCTGACTTTC
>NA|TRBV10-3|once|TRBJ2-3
CAISEQANTQYF
TGTGCCATCAGCGAGCAAGCAAATACGCAGTATTTT
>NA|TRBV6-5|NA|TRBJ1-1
CASSYSFTWNTEAFF
TGTGCCAGCAGTTACTCCTTCACTTGGAACACTGAAGCTTTCTTT
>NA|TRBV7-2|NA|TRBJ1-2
CASSPGFNYGYTF
TGTGCCAGCAGCCCCGGATTTAACTATGGCTACACCTTC
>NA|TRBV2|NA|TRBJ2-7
CASSPTYEQYF
TGTGCCAGCAGCCCTACCTACGAGCAGTACTTC
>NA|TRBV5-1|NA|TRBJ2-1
CASSAAPMGSYNEQFF
TGCGCCAGCAGCGCGGCCCCGATGGGATCCTACAATGAGCAGTTCTTC
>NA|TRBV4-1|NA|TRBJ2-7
CASSQLGEDYEQYF
TGCGCCAGCAGCCAATTAGGGGAGGACTACGAGCAGTACTTC
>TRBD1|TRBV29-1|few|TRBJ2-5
CSAAPGGIRGETQYF
TGCAGCGCAGCCCCAGGGGGTATTCGCGGAGAGACCCAGTACTTC
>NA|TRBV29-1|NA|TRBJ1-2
CSVVSGGANYGYTF
TGCAGCGTTGTATCCGGGGGCGCGAATTATGGCTACACCTTC
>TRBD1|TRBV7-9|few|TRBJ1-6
CASSLMTGGDSPLHF
TGTGCCAGCAGCTTAATGACAGGGGGCGATTCACCCCTCCACTTT
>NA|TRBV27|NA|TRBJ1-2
CASSFGGNYGYTF
TGTGCCAGCAGTTTCGGAGGGAACTATGGCTACACCTTC
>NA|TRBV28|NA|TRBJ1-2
CASTTGTIYGYTF
TGTGCCAGCACGACCGGGACCATCTATGGCTACACCTTC
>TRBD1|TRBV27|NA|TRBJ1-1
CASSPGTGGVRDTEAFF
TGTGCCAGCAGTCCTGGGACAGGGGGCGTTCGGGACACTGAAGCTTTCTTT
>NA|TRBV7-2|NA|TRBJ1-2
CASSFDSYGYTF
TGTGCCAGCAGCTTTGATAGCTATGGCTACACCTTC
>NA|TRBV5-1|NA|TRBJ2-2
CASSLQSSSNTGELFF
TGCGCCAGCAGCTTACAGAGCTCATCGAACACCGGGGAGCTGTTTTTT
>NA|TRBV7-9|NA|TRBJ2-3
CASSIGQAADTQYF
TGTGCCAGCAGCATCGGACAAGCAGCAGATACGCAGTATTTT
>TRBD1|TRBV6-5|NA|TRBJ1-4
CASSRGQAREKLFF
TGTGCCAGCAGTCGGGGACAGGCTAGGGAAAAACTGTTTTTT
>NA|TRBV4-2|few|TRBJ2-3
CASSQDEGRDTQYF
TGTGCCAGCAGCCAAGATGAAGGAAGAGATACGCAGTATTTT
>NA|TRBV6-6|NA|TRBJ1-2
CASSPPRDFGGHTF
TGTGCCAGCAGTCCCCCCCGGGATTTCGGGGGCCACACCTTC
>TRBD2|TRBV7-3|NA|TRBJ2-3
CASSPPRSSGVTDTQYF
TGTGCCAGCAGCCCTCCCCGCTCTAGCGGGGTCACAGATACGCAGTATTTT
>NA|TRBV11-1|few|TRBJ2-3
CASSLLARLTDTQYF
TGTGCCAGCAGCTTACTGGCCCGTCTAACAGATACGCAGTATTTT
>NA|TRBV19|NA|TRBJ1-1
CASSRDGGFTEAFF
TGTGCCAGTAGTAGGGACGGGGGGTTCACTGAAGCTTTCTTT
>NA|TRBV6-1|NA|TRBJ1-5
CASSGEKGPQPQHF
TGTGCCAGCAGTGGGGAGAAGGGGCCTCAGCCCCAGCATTTT
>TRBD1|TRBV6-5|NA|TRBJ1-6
CASSISGQGLSPLHF
TGTGCCAGCAGCATTTCGGGACAGGGACTTTCACCCCTCCACTTT
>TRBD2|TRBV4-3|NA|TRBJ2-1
CASSWGLAGGPTIYNEQFF
TGCGCCAGCAGCTGGGGACTAGCGGGGGGGCCGACAATCTACAATGAGCAGTTCTTC
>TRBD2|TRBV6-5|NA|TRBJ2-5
CASSQRGYGEETQYF
TGTGCCAGCAGCCAGCGGGGGTACGGAGAAGAGACCCAGTACTTC
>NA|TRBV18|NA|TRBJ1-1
CASSPLPENTEAFF
TGTGCCAGCTCACCACTGCCAGAGAACACTGAAGCTTTCTTT
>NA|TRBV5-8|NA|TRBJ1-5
CASRALNQPQHF
TGTGCCAGCAGGGCCCTCAATCAGCCCCAGCATTTT
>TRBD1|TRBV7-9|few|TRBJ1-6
CASSRAWDRNSPLHF
TGTGCCAGCAGCCGAGCCTGGGACAGAAATTCACCCCTCCACTTT
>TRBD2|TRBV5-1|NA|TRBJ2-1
CASSLVAGGPLEQFF
TGCGCCAGCAGCTTGGTTGCGGGGGGACCCTTGGAGCAGTTCTTC
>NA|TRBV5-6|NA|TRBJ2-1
CASSLGGRSYNEQFF
TGTGCCAGCAGCTTGGGGGGCCGGTCCTACAATGAGCAGTTCTTC
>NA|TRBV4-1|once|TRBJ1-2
CASSRKTVGGGYTF
TGCGCCAGCAGTCGAAAGACCGTCGGAGGTGGCTACACCTTC
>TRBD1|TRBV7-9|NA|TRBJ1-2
CASTVGGRTNYGYTF
TGTGCCAGCACCGTAGGGGGCAGAACTAACTATGGCTACACCTTC
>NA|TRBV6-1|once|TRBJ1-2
CASSDRAGYTF
TGTGCCAGCAGTGACAGGGCTGGCTACACCTTC
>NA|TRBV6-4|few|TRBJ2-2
CASSGQDGGELFF
TGTGCCAGCAGTGGCCAGGATGGCGGAGAGCTGTTTTTT